This T cell receptor (beta chain) was sequenced for a study of response to subunit inactivated influenza vaccine. Points from the study as a whole: Few new T cells, the authors suggested, are recruited by each seasonal influenza vaccination.

The ends were cut back, 6 bases at V and 11 bases at J, with 23 bases in the middle. CDR3 length: 16 residues. From germline, CDR1 is MNHEY and CDR2 SMNVEV (reference sequence). This clonotype was seen more than once but under ten times. Antigen: not known. TCRdb independently ran MiXCR on the RT-PCR reads; one entry per CDR3 protein. The sample gives over 650,000 distinct CDR3 sequences, about 18% of which show up once; roughly 11% is in the top ten. V is TRBV27 and J is TRBJ1-6; a possible D gene is TRBD1 (6 bases). Material: PBMCs from blood, obtained around 5 days after vaccination. This receptor was obtained from a man over 45 who received an inactivated influenza vaccine. CDR3 nucleotide sequence: TGTGCCAGCAGGGAAATCAGGGGAGGTATAGGTACACCCCTCCACTTT. Protein product: CASREIRGGIGTPLHF.